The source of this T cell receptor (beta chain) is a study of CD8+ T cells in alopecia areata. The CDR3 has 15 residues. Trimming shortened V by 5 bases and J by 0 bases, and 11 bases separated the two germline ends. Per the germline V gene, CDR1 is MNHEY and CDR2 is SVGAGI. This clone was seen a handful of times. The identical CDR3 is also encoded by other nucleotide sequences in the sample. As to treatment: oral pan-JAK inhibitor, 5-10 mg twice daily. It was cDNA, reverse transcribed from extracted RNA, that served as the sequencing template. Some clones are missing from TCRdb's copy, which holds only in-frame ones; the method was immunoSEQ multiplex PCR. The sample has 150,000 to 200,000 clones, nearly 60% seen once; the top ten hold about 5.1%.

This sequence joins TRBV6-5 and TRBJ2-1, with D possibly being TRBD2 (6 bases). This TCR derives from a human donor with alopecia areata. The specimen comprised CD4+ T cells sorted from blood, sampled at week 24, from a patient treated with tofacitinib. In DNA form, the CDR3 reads TGTGCCAGCAGTGGGAGGTTAAGCTCCTACAATGAGCAGTTCTTC. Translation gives CASSGRLSSYNEQFF.